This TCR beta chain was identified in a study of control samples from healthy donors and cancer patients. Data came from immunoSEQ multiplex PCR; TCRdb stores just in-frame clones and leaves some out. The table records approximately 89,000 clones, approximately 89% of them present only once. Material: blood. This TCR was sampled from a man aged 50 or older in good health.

The CDR3 loop is CASSIGPGFEQYF. Written as DNA, the CDR3 is TGTGCCAGTAGTATAGGGCCGGGGTTCGAGCAGTACTTC. The chain has TRBV19 and TRBJ2-7; tentative D call: TRBD2 (5 bases). Germline V gene sequence: CDR1 LNHDA, CDR2 SQIVND (reference sequence). Trimming shortened V by 1 base and J by 6 bases, and 10 bases separated the two germline ends. This CDR3 spans 13 amino acids.